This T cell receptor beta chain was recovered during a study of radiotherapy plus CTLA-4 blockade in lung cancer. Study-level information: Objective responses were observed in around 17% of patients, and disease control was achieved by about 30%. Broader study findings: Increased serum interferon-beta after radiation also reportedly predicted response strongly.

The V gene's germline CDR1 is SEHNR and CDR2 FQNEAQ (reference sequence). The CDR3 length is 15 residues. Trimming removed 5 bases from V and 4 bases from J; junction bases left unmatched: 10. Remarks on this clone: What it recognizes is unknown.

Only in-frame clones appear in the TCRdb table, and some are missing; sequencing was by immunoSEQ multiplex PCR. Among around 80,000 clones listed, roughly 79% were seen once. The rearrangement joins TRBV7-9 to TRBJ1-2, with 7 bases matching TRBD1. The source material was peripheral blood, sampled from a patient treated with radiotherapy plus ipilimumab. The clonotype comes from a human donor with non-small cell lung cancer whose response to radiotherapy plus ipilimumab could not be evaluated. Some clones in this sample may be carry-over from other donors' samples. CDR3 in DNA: TGTGCCAGCAGCCCACTTCCGGGACAGCCCTATGGCTACACCTTC. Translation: CASSPLPGQPYGYTF.